Listed below are T cell receptor beta chains from one sample, sequenced in a study of OX40 agonist ivuxolimab in advanced cancers. Clones were sequenced by immunoSEQ multiplex PCR, and TCRdb holds only the in-frame ones, with some missing. The sample consists of approximately 84,000 clones, over 85% of them appearing once. The sample consisted of CD4+ or CD8+ T cells sorted from blood, taken in a trial of the OX40 agonist ivuxolimab. These receptor sequences come from an adult with an advanced solid tumor such as melanoma, head and neck, liver or kidney cancer. The CDR3 runs from the conserved cysteine through the conserved F or W. Fields, in order: CDR3 DNA, CDR3 protein, clone size, D gene, V gene, J gene. A D gene is named only where the DNA matches it firmly. Only part of the rows carry a size: once, few, many, or a class if the clone is expanded.

TGTGCCAGCAGGCAGGGTCTCGGCTACACCTTC,CASRQGLGYTF,.,.,TRBV6-5,TRBJ1-2
TGTGCCAGCAGTTTCCAGGGGCGGGTCTACAATGAGCAGTTCTTC,CASSFQGRVYNEQFF,.,.,TRBV25-1,TRBJ2-1
TGCGCCAGCAGCTGGAGGGAGCCCGGGGAGCTGTTTTTT,CASSWREPGELFF,.,.,TRBV5-1,TRBJ2-2
TGCGCCAGCAGCTTGGGAGGGCCCAATCAGCCCCAGCATTTT,CASSLGGPNQPQHF,.,.,TRBV5-1,TRBJ1-5
TGTGCCAGCAGGGACAGAGTAAATTCACCCCTCCACTTT,CASRDRVNSPLHF,.,.,TRBV6-1,TRBJ1-6
TGTGCCAGCAGCGTAGGGAACAGATATACAGATACGCAGTATTTT,CASSVGNRYTDTQYF,.,.,TRBV9,TRBJ2-3
TGCGCCAGCAGTGGGTCGGACAGCACAGATACGCAGTATTTT,CASSGSDSTDTQYF,.,.,TRBV10-1,TRBJ2-3
TGTGCCAGCAGTCCACGCGGGACAGGGGACAATGAGCAGTTCTTC,CASSPRGTGDNEQFF,.,TRBD1,TRBV6-6,TRBJ2-1
TGTGCCAGTAGTCCCCGGGGCTTGGGGGTTAATGAAAAACTGTTTTTT,CASSPRGLGVNEKLFF,once,.,TRBV19,TRBJ1-4
TGCAGCGTTGAGTCTATGAAAGGACGAGCATACGAGCAGTACTTC,CSVESMKGRAYEQYF,.,.,TRBV29-1,TRBJ2-7
TGCAGCGTTGAAGATCGGAGGGGGCGAAAAAACATTCAGTACTTC,CSVEDRRGRKNIQYF,once,.,TRBV29-1,TRBJ2-4
TGTGCCACCAGCAGAGTAGGCGGGCTAGCGGCCCACAATGAGCAGTTCTTC,CATSRVGGLAAHNEQFF,.,TRBD2,TRBV15,TRBJ2-1
TGTGCCAGCAGTTTTCCCCGGGGGTCGGGAGGCTACACCTTC,CASSFPRGSGGYTF,.,.,TRBV5-4,TRBJ1-2
TGTGCCAGCAGCTTTCAGGGGACGAAAGACTATGGCTACACCTTC,CASSFQGTKDYGYTF,.,.,TRBV7-2,TRBJ1-2
TGTGCCTGGGCAGGGGGCGAGGTTGGCTACACCTTC,CAWAGGEVGYTF,.,TRBD1,TRBV30,TRBJ1-2
TGCAGCGTTGCTCCTAGCGGATACAATGAGCAGTTCTTC,CSVAPSGYNEQFF,.,TRBD2,TRBV29-1,TRBJ2-1
TGCGCCAGCAGCCCCCCGCGGAGCTCGAGCACTGAAGCTTTCTTT,CASSPPRSSSTEAFF,.,.,TRBV5-1,TRBJ1-1
TGTGCCAGCAAGCCGGGCACCGGACCCGCCTACAATGAGCAGTTCTTC,CASKPGTGPAYNEQFF,.,.,TRBV19,TRBJ2-1
TGTGCCACCCGAGGACAGGGGTTAGATACGCAGTATTTT,CATRGQGLDTQYF,.,TRBD1,TRBV10-3,TRBJ2-3
TGCGCCAGCAGCCGGTACTGGGGCAACCAAGAGACCCAGTACTTC,CASSRYWGNQETQYF,.,.,TRBV5-1,TRBJ2-5
TGTGCCAGCAGTTCTCCAGGACTCCCGCAAAGGGAAGGGGTACATGGCTACACCTTC,CASSSPGLPQREGVHGYTF,.,.,TRBV5-4,TRBJ1-2
TGTGCCAACAGCTTTGACGTGGAGACCCAGTACTTC,CANSFDVETQYF,once,.,TRBV2,TRBJ2-5
TGTGCCAGCAGAAAAAGGTCAGAGAACACTGAAGCTTTCTTT,CASRKRSENTEAFF,.,.,TRBV27,TRBJ1-1
TGTGCCAGCAGCTTAGCTCCGGGACTAGCGGGGGGCCTCCAAGAGACCCAGTACTTC,CASSLAPGLAGGLQETQYF,.,TRBD2,TRBV7-9,TRBJ2-5
TGTGCCAGCAGCCCTAGAGCGGGAGGAGGGACCGGGGAGCTGTTTTTT,CASSPRAGGGTGELFF,.,TRBD2,TRBV13,TRBJ2-2
TGTGCCATCAAAGAGCTAGCGATCGGGGAGCTGTTTTTT,CAIKELAIGELFF,.,.,TRBV10-3,TRBJ2-2
TGTGCCAGCAGTCCAGGGGGGAGCTATGGCTACACCTTC,CASSPGGSYGYTF,.,TRBD1,TRBV6-5,TRBJ1-2
TGTGCCAGCAGTTTGTACGGGACTACCAATGAGCAGTTCTTC,CASSLYGTTNEQFF,.,TRBD2,TRBV6-5,TRBJ2-1
TGTGCCAACGGGACAGGGTACTACGAGCAGTACTTC,CANGTGYYEQYF,.,TRBD1,TRBV14,TRBJ2-7
TGTGCCAGCAGCCGCGGACAGCTAACCAAAAACATTCAGTACTTC,CASSRGQLTKNIQYF,.,.,TRBV5-6,TRBJ2-4
TGTGCCAGCAGCCAAGACAGGGGCGCAGAGACCCAGTACTTC,CASSQDRGAETQYF,.,TRBD1,TRBV11-2,TRBJ2-5
TGCGCCAGCAGGGAGAGTGGGCTAGCGGGAGAGACCCAGTACTTC,CASRESGLAGETQYF,.,TRBD2,TRBV5-1,TRBJ2-5
TGTGCCAGCAGTTTCTATAATATTGGGTACCGGCAGCCCCAGCATTTT,CASSFYNIGYRQPQHF,.,.,TRBV28,TRBJ1-5
TGTGCCAGCAGCCGAAGGCTCACTGAAGCTTTCTTT,CASSRRLTEAFF,once,.,TRBV6-1,TRBJ1-1
TGTGCCAGCAGCCTCGGGGGGGGCTTTGGCTACACCTTC,CASSLGGGFGYTF,once,.,TRBV7-2,TRBJ1-2
TGCGCCAGCAGCCCGATCCCAGGGGGCGCGGTGGGCTACACCTTC,CASSPIPGGAVGYTF,.,TRBD1,TRBV5-1,TRBJ1-2
TGTGCCAGCAGCCACCTGAATGGGGCTGAGCAGTTCTTC,CASSHLNGAEQFF,.,.,TRBV7-8,TRBJ2-1
TGTGCCAGCAGCAAACCGGGACAGGGGGTTCACACTGAAGCTTTCTTT,CASSKPGQGVHTEAFF,.,TRBD1,TRBV5-6,TRBJ1-1
TGTGCCAGCTCACCGGACGGGACCTCCGCATCGGGTCAGCCCCAGCATTTT,CASSPDGTSASGQPQHF,.,.,TRBV18,TRBJ1-5
TGTGCCAGCAGCTTAGATCCAGGGTTGTACGAGCAGTACTTC,CASSLDPGLYEQYF,.,.,TRBV11-2,TRBJ2-7
TGTGCCAGCAGCTTGGACCAGGGGCGGTCACCCCTCCACTTT,CASSLDQGRSPLHF,.,.,TRBV11-2,TRBJ1-6
TGTGCTAGTAGTATCCCTCCTCATGGCTACACCTTC,CASSIPPHGYTF,.,.,TRBV19,TRBJ1-2
TGTGCCAGCAGCTTGGACACCGGGGAGCTGTTTTTT,CASSLDTGELFF,.,.,TRBV7-3,TRBJ2-2